This T cell receptor (beta chain) was retrieved from a study of cytomegalovirus exposure and HLA in healthy donors. Whole-study findings and limits: The authors enumerated roughly 160 TCR beta chains as linked to cytomegalovirus. The later analysis indicated that the majority of CMV-associated TCR beta chains appeared HLA-restricted. Reports indicate that TCR beta sequences accurately predicted the HLA-A and HLA-B alleles of most subjects.

A multiplex PCR was run with 60 Vbeta primers and 13 Jbeta primers. Per the authors' pipeline: Per a later analysis, the number of unique TCR beta chains was about 78 million, of which 9 million to 14 million were shared. The assay was immunoSEQ multiplex PCR, and TCRdb's table has in-frame clones only and misses some. That table gives V, J and clone size, and the DNA gave D and trimming. The sample carries fewer than 250,000 clones, about 76% recorded once. As to this clone: What it binds is not known.

The CDR3 runs 13 residues. J gave up 5 bases and V 7 bases, and 2 bases lay outside the gene matches. CDR1 and CDR2 from the germline V gene are MNHNY and SVGAGI (reference sequence). Sequencing was done on a sample of PBMCs. This clonotype was sampled from a male donor in good health and CMV-seropositive. J is TRBJ1-4 and V is TRBV6-6, with TRBD1 matching 9 bases. CDR3 DNA: TGTGCCAGCAAAGACAGGGGGAATGAAAAACTGTTTTTT. This translates into CASKDRGNEKLFF.